These T cell receptor beta chains were read from a single sample in a study of beta chain features in type 1 diabetes. Sequencing was performed with immunoSEQ multiplex PCR; in TCRdb, only in-frame clones are kept and a portion is missing. This sample has around 140,000 clones; approximately 9.8% occur once, and the top ten carry 0.55% to 0.75%. The sample was central memory CD4+ T cells from blood. These receptors all come from a woman aged 35 to 49 in good health. Both conserved end residues are part of each CDR3. The D gene is left open where the match is weak. Some rows mark clone size as missing; the rest say once, few, many or name a class of expanded clone.

size,length,J,D,V,CDR3,DNA
NA,13,TRBJ1-1,NA,TRBV7-8,CASSLFPSSEAFF,TGTGCCAGCAGCTTATTTCCCTCCTCTGAAGCTTTCTTT
few,16,TRBJ2-5,TRBD2,TRBV13,CASSPPLRGGQETQYF,TGTGCCAGCAGCCCCCCCCTACGGGGGGGCCAAGAGACCCAGTACTTC
NA,13,TRBJ2-7,NA,TRBV6-1,CASSNVILAEQYF,TGTGCCAGCAGTAACGTCATCCTAGCGGAGCAGTACTTC
NA,14,TRBJ1-4,NA,TRBV6-1,CASSLGQGREKLFF,TGTGCCAGCAGTTTAGGGCAGGGCCGCGAAAAACTGTTTTTT
few,14,TRBJ1-2,NA,TRBV2,CASSVKGQGYGYTF,TGTGCCAGCAGCGTAAAGGGGCAGGGGTATGGCTACACCTTC
NA,14,TRBJ2-2,TRBD2,TRBV6-6,CASRPGRITGELFF,TGTGCCAGCAGGCCCGGGAGGATCACCGGGGAGCTGTTTTTT
NA,12,TRBJ1-2,NA,TRBV27,CASSGYNYGYTF,TGTGCCAGCTCAGGGTATAACTATGGCTACACCTTC
few,16,TRBJ1-1,NA,TRBV7-9,CASSPPSQGPNAEAFF,TGTGCCAGCAGCCCCCCGTCGCAGGGGCCCAACGCTGAAGCTTTCTTT
NA,15,TRBJ1-2,NA,TRBV6-1,CASSQDRSSNYGYTF,TGTGCCAGCAGTCAGGACAGATCTTCTAACTATGGCTACACCTTC
few,14,TRBJ2-7,NA,TRBV11-2,CASSPYSLVDEQYF,TGTGCCAGCAGCCCCTACTCACTAGTCGACGAGCAGTACTTC
many,17,TRBJ2-1,TRBD2,TRBV5-1,CASRTPPGTRAYNEQFF,TGCGCCAGCAGAACCCCTCCCGGGACTAGAGCCTACAATGAGCAGTTCTTC
NA,13,TRBJ2-2,NA,TRBV6-5,CASSSGINGELFF,TGTGCCAGCAGTTCAGGGATCAACGGGGAGCTGTTTTTT
NA,16,TRBJ2-7,TRBD1,TRBV7-9,CASSSLAGTGKNEQYF,TGTGCCAGCAGCTCCTTGGCCGGGACAGGGAAAAACGAGCAGTACTTC
few,13,TRBJ1-5,TRBD1,TRBV29-1,CSVGDREAQPQHF,TGCAGCGTGGGGGACAGGGAAGCTCAGCCCCAGCATTTT
NA,14,TRBJ1-5,TRBD1,TRBV4-2,CASSHTGETQPQHF,TGTGCCAGCAGCCATACAGGGGAGACTCAGCCCCAGCATTTT
few,17,TRBJ1-6,TRBD1,TRBV5-1,CASSPGTGGLKNSPLHF,TGCGCCAGCAGCCCCGGGACAGGGGGGTTGAAAAATTCACCCCTCCACTTT
NA,16,TRBJ1-4,TRBD1,TRBV12-5,CASGGEQGAINEKLFF,TGTGCTAGTGGGGGGGAACAGGGGGCGATTAATGAAAAACTGTTTTTT
NA,14,TRBJ1-2,NA,TRBV6-6,CASSYSRDSTGYTF,TGTGCCAGCAGTTACTCCCGGGATTCAACTGGCTACACCTTC
NA,16,TRBJ2-3,TRBD2,TRBV7-8,CATHGRTSDGRDTQYF,TGTGCCACCCATGGCCGTACTAGCGATGGTAGGGATACGCAGTATTTT
NA,15,TRBJ1-2,TRBD1,TRBV29-1,CSVVRGQVANYGYTF,TGCAGCGTTGTCAGGGGGCAGGTGGCTAACTATGGCTACACCTTC
NA,15,TRBJ2-1,TRBD2,TRBV27,CASSLGTSGGDEQFF,TGTGCCAGCAGTTTAGGGACTAGCGGGGGGGATGAGCAGTTCTTC
NA,14,TRBJ2-5,TRBD2,TRBV7-9,CASSPLAIQETQYF,TGTGCCAGCAGCCCACTAGCGATCCAAGAGACCCAGTACTTC
NA,15,TRBJ1-2,TRBD1,TRBV5-5,CASSTNRDSDYGYTF,TGTGCCAGCAGCACGAACCGGGACAGCGACTATGGCTACACCTTC
NA,14,TRBJ1-2,TRBD1,TRBV7-9,CASSRGDRGYGYTF,TGTGCCAGCAGCCGGGGGGACAGGGGCTATGGCTACACCTTC
few,13,TRBJ1-2,TRBD1,TRBV12-5,CASGWQGAQLTFF,TGTGCTAGTGGTTGGCAGGGGGCACAGCTCACCTTCTTC
few,16,TRBJ2-7,TRBD2,TRBV5-4,CASSSDTGLAMYEQYF,TGTGCCAGCAGCTCGGATACGGGACTAGCGATGTACGAGCAGTACTTC
few,15,TRBJ2-7,TRBD1,TRBV9,CASSVGGQTGHEQYF,TGTGCCAGCAGCGTAGGGGGACAGACGGGCCACGAGCAGTACTTC
NA,15,TRBJ2-7,NA,TRBV9,CASSVEGVTTYEQYF,TGTGCCAGCAGCGTCGAGGGGGTCACCACCTACGAGCAGTACTTC
few,14,TRBJ1-1,NA,TRBV7-9,CASSLSGAMAEAFF,TGTGCCAGCAGCTTGTCAGGGGCGATGGCTGAAGCTTTCTTT
few,16,TRBJ2-2,TRBD2,TRBV4-1,CASSQVLAATTGELFF,TGCGCCAGCAGCCAAGTTCTAGCGGCTACGACCGGGGAGCTGTTTTTT
NA,15,TRBJ2-3,TRBD2,TRBV19,CASRLGLVATDTQYF,TGTGCCAGTAGACTAGGACTAGTTGCAACAGATACGCAGTATTTT